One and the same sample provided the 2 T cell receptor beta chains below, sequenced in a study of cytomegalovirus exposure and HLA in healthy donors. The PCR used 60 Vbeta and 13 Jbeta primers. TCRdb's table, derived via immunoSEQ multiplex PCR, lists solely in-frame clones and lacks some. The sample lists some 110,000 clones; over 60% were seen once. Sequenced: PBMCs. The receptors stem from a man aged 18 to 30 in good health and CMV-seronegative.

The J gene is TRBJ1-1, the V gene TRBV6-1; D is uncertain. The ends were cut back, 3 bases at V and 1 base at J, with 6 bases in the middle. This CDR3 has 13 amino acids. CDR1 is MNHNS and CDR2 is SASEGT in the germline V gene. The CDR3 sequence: CASSERRNTEAFF. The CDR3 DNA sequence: TGTGCCAGCAGTGAGCGGCGGAACACTGAAGCTTTCTTT.

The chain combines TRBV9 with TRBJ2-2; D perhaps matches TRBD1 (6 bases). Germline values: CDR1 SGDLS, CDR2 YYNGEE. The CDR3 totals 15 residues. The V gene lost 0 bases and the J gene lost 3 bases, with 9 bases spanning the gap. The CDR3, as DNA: TGTGCCAGCAGCGTAGATCCAGGGGACACCGGGGAGCTGTTTTTT. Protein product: CASSVDPGDTGELFF.